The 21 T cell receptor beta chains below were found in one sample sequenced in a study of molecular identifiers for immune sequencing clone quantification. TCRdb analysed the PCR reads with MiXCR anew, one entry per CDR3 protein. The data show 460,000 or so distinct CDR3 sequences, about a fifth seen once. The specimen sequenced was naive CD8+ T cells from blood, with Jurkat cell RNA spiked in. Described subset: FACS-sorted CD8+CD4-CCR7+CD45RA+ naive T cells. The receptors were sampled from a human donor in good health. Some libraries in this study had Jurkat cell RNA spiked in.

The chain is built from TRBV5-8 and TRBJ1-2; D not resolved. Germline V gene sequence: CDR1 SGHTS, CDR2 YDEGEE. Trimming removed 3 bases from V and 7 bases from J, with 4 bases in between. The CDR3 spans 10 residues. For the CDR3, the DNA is TGTGCCAGCAGCTGGACTGGCTACACCTTC. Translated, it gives CASSWTGYTF.

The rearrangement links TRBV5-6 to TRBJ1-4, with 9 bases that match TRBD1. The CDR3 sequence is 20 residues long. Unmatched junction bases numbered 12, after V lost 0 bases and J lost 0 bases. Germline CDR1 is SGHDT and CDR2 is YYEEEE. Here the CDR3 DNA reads TGTGCCAGCAGCTTGGGACCGGGACAGGGTCCCTCTGCAACTAATGAAAAACTGTTTTTT. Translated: CASSLGPGQGPSATNEKLFF. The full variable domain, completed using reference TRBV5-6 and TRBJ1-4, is DAGVTQSPTHLIKTRGQQVTLRCSPKSGHDTVSWYQQALGQGPQFIFQYYEEEERQRGNFPDRFSGHQFPNYSSELNVNALLLGDSALYLCASSLGPGQGPSATNEKLFFGSGTQLSVL.

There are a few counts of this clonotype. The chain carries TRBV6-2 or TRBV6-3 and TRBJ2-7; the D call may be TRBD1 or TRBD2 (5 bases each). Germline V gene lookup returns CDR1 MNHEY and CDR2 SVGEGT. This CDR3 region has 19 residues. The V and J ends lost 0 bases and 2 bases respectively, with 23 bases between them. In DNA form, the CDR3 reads TGTGCCAGCAGTTACTCGACTACTCGTTACCTATCAGGGCCCTACGAGCAGTACTTC. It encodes CASSYSTTRYLSGPYEQYF.

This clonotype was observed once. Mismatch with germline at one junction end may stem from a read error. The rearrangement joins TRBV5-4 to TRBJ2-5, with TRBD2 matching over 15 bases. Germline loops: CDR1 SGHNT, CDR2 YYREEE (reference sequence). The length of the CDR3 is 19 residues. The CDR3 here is CASSLPGTSGGTLQETQCF. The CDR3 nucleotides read TGTGCCAGCAGCTTGCCCGGGACTAGCGGGGGGACCCTCCAAGAGACCCAGTGCTTC.

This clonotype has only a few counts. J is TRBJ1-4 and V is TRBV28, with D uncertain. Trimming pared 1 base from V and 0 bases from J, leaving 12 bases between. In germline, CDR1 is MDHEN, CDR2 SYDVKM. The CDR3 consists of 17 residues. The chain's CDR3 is CASSLFSAPPTNEKLFF. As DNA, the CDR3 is TGTGCCAGCAGTTTATTCTCTGCTCCGCCAACTAATGAAAAACTGTTTTTT.

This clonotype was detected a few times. The CDR3 reads CASSPAFGELFF. In DNA, the CDR3 is TGTGCCAGTAGTCCAGCTTTCGGGGAGCTGTTTTTT. The rearrangement links TRBV19 to TRBJ2-2; D remains ambiguous. Germline V gives CDR1 LNHDA, CDR2 SQIVND (reference sequence). Trimming took 5 bases from V and 7 from J, leaving 8 bases between them. This CDR3 region has 12 residues.

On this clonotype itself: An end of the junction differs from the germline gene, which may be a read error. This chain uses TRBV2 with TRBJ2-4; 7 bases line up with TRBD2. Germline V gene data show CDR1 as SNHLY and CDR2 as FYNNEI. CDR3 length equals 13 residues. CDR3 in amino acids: CAGSGRLANIQYF. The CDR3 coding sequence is TGTGCCGGCAGTGGGCGACTAGCAAACATTCAGTACTTC.

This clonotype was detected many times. The CDR3 DNA reads as TGTGCCAGCAGCCAAGGAAGGGTTCAAGAGACCCAGTACTTC. It encodes CASSQGRVQETQYF. This chain links TRBV14 with TRBJ2-5; unclear D gene. This CDR3 contains 14 residues. Trimming stripped 1 base from V and 2 bases from J, with 8 bases between. Germline V gene sequence: CDR1 SGHDN, CDR2 FVKESK.

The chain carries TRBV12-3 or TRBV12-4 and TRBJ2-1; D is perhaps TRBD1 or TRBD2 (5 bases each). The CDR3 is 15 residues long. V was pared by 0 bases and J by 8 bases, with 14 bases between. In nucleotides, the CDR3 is TGTGCCAGCAGTTTAGCCGGGGCCTACGTGGATGAGCAGTTCTTC. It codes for CASSLAGAYVDEQFF.

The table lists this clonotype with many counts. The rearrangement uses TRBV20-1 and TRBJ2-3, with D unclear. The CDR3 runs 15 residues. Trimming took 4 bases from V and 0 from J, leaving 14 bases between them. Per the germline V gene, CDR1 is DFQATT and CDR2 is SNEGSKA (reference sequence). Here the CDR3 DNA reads TGCAGTGCTAACGAGTACGGTGCTAGCACAGATACGCAGTATTTT. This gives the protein CSANEYGASTDTQYF.

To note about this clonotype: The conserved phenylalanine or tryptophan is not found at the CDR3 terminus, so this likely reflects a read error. Here the CDR3 DNA reads TGCAGCGGCTTACAGGGGGTCTTGAATACGCAGTATCTT. Amino acids: CSGLQGVLNTQYL. This chain joins TRBV29-1 and TRBJ2-3, with 8 bases that match TRBD1. Germline trimming cut 7 bases from V and 7 bases from J; bases unmatched to any gene: 10. CDR1 and CDR2 (germline): SQVTM, ANQGSEA. This CDR3 is 13 amino acids long.

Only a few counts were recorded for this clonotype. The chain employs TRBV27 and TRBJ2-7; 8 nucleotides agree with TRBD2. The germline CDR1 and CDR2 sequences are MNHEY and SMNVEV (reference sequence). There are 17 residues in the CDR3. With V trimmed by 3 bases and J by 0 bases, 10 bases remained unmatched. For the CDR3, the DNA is TGTGCCAGCAGTTTCGGGGCCGAGGGGACTAGCTCCTACGAGCAGTACTTC. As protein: CASSFGAEGTSSYEQYF.

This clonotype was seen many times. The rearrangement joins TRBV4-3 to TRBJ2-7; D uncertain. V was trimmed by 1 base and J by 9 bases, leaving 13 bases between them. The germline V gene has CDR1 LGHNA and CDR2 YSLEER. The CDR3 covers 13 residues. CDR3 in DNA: TGCGCCAGCAGCCAAGGGACCCCAGAGGTGCAGTACTTC. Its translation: CASSQGTPEVQYF.

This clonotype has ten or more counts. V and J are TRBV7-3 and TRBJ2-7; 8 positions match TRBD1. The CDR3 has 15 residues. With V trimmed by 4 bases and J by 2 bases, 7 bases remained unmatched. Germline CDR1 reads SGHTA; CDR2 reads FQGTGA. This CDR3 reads CASSSATGEAYEQYF. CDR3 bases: TGTGCCAGCAGCTCGGCGACAGGGGAGGCCTACGAGCAGTACTTC.

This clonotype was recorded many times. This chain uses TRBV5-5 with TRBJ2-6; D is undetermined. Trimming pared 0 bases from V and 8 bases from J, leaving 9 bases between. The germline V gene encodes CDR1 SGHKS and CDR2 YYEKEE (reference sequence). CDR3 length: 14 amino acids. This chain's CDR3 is CASSLDSPTNVLTF. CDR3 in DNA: TGTGCCAGCAGCTTGGACAGCCCAACCAACGTCCTGACTTTC.

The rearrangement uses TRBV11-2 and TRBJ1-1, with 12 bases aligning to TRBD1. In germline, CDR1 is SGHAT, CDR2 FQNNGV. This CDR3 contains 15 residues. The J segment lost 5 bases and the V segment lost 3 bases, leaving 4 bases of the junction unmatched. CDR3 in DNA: TGTGCCAGCAGCTTGGGACAGGGGGCGGTAACTGAAGCTTTCTTT. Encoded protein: CASSLGQGAVTEAFF.

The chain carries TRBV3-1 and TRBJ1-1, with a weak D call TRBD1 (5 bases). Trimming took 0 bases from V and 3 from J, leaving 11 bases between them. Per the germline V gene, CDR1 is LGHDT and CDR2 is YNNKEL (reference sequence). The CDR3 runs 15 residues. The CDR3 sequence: CASSQDLLGDTEAFF. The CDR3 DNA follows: TGTGCCAGCAGCCAAGATCTCTTGGGGGACACTGAAGCTTTCTTT.

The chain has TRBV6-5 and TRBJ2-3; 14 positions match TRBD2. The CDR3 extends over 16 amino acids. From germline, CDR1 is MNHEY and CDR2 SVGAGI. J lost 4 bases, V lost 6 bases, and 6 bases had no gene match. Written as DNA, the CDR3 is TGTGCCAGCAGCTATGGGACTAGCGGGGGAGCAGATACGCAGTATTTT. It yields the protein CASSYGTSGGADTQYF.

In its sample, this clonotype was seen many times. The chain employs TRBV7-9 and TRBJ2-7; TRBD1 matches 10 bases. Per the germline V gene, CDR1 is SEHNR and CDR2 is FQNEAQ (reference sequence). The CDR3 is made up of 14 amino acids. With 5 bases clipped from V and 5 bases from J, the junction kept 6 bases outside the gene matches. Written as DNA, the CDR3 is TGTGCCAGCAGCCTGACAGGGGGCTGGGACGAGCAGTACTTC. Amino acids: CASSLTGGWDEQYF. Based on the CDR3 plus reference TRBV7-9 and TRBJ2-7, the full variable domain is DTGVSQNPRHKITKRGQNVTFRCDPISEHNRLYWYRQTLGQGPEFLTYFQNEAQLEKSRLLSDRFSAERPKGSFSTLEIQRTEQGDSAMYLCASSLTGGWDEQYFGPGTRLTVT.

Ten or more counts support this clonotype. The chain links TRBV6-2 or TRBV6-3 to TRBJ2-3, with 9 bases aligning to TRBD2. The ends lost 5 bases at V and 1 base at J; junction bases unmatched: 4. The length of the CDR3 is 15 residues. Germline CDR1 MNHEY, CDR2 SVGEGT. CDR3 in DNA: TGTGCCAGCAGTATGGCTAGCGGGGGCACAGATACGCAGTATTTT. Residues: CASSMASGGTDTQYF.

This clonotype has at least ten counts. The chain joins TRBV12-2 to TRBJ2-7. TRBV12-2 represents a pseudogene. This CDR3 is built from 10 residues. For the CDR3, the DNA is TGTGCAAGTCTACACGCCTCAGGCATGGTC. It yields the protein CASLHASGMV.